Reported below is one T cell receptor (beta chain). This specimen belongs to a study of OX40 agonist ivuxolimab in advanced cancers. Study at large: Ivuxolimab, an antibody acting as an agonist of OX40 (CD134), was used to treat patients. In this trial design, patients received ivuxolimab intravenously at 0.01 to 10 mg/kg every 2 weeks. Those treated in dose escalation had hepatocellular carcinoma, melanoma, renal cell cancer or head and neck cancer. It was permissible to have had prior anti-PD-1, anti-PD-L1 or anti-CTLA-4 therapy, and around 40% had some.

The germline gives CDR1 SGHVS, CDR2 FQNEAQ. The CDR3 consists of 14 residues. Trimming took 2 bases from V and 7 from J, leaving 12 bases between them. The assay was immunoSEQ multiplex PCR, and TCRdb's table has in-frame clones only and misses some. This table has over 50,000 clones, 70% to 90% appearing once. The rearrangement joins TRBV7-8 to TRBJ1-5; D ambiguous. Sequencing was performed on CD4+ or CD8+ T cells sorted from blood, taken in a trial of the OX40 agonist ivuxolimab. The source of this sequence is an adult with an advanced solid tumor such as melanoma, head and neck, liver or kidney cancer. CDR3: CASSLFGEYQPQHF. CDR3 nucleotide sequence: TGTGCCAGCAGCTTATTCGGGGAATACCAGCCCCAGCATTTT.